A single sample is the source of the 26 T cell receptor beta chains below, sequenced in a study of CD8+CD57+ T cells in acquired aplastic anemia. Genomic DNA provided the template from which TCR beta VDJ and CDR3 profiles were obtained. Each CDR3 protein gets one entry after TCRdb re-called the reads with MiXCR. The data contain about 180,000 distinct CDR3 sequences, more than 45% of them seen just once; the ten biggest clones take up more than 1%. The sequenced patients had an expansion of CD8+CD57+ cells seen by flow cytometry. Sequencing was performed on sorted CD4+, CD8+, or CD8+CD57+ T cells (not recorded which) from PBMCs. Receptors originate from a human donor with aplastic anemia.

This CDR3 reads CASSHYRDNSPLHF. CDR3 bases: TGTGCCAGCAGCCATTACAGGGATAATTCACCCCTCCACTTT. The rearrangement links TRBV14 to TRBJ1-6; D might be TRBD1 (6 bases). Deletions cut 3 bases from V and 5 bases from J, with 8 bases between. The germline V gene has CDR1 SGHDN and CDR2 FVKESK. The CDR3 totals 14 residues.

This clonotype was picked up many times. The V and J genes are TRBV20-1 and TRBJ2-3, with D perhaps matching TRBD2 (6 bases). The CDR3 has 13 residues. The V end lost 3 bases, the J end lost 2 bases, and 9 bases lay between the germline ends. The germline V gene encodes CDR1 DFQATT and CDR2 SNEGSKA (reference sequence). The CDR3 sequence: CSARGLLTDTQYF. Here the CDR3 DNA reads TGCAGTGCTAGGGGACTTCTCACAGATACGCAGTATTTT.

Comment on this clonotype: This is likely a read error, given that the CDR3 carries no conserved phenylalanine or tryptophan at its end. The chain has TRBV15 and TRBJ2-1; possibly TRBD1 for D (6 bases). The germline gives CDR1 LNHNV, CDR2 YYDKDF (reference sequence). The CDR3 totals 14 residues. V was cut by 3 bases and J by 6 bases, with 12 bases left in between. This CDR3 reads CATSSRQVFNEQFL. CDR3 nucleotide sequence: TGTGCCACCAGCAGCAGACAGGTCTTCAATGAGCAGTTCCTC.

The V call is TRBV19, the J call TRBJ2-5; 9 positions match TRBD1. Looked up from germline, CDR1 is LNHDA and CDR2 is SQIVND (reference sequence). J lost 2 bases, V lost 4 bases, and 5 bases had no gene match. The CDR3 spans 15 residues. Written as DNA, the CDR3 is TGTGCCAGTAGTACCTGGACAGGGGCGCAAGAGACCCAGTACTTC. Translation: CASSTWTGAQETQYF.

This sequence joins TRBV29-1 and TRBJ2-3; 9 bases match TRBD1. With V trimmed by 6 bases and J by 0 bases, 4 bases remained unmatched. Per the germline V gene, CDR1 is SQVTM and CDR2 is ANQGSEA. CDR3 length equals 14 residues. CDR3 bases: TGCAGCGTGGCTGACAGGGGGAGCACAGATACGCAGTATTTT. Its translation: CSVADRGSTDTQYF.

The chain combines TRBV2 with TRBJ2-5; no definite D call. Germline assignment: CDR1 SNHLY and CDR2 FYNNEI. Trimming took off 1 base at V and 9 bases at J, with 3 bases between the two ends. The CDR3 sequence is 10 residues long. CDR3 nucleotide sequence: TGTGCCAGCAGTGAAGGATCCCAGTACTTC. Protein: CASSEGSQYF.

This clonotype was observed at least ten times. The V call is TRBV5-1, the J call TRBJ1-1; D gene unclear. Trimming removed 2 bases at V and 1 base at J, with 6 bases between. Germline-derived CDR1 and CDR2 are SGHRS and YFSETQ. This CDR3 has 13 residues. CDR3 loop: CASSFNQNTEAFF. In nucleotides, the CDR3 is TGCGCCAGCAGCTTTAACCAGAACACTGAAGCTTTCTTT.

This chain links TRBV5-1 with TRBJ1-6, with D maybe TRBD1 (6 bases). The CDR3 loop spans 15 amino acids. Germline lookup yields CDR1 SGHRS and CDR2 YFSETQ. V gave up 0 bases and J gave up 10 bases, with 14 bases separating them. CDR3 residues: CASSLDGRGNSPLHF. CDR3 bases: TGCGCCAGCAGCTTGGACGGGAGGGGGAACTCACCCCTCCACTTT.

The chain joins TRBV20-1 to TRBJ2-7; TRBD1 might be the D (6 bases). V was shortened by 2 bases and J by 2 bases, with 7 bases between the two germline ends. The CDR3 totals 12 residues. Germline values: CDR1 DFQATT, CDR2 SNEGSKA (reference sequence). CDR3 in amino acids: CSARSGAYEQYF. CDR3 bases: TGCAGTGCTAGATCAGGGGCCTACGAGCAGTACTTC.

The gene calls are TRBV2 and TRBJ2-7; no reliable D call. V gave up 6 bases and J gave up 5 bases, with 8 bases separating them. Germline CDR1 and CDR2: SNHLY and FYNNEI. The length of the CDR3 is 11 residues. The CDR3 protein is CASSPPHEQYF. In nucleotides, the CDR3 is TGTGCCAGCAGCCCCCCTCACGAGCAGTACTTC.

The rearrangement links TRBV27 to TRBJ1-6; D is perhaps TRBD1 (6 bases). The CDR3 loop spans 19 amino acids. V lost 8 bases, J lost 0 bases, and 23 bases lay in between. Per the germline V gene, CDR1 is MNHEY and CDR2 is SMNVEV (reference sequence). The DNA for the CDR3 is TGTGCCAGCGGGAAGACAGGCTTTGGTGACGGCTCCTATAATTCACCCCTCCACTTT. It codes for CASGKTGFGDGSYNSPLHF.

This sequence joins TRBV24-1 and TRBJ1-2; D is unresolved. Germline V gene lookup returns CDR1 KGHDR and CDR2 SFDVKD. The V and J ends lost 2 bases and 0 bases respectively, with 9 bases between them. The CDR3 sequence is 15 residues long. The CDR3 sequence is CATSDSNKANYGYTF. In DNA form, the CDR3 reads TGTGCCACCAGTGATTCTAATAAGGCTAACTATGGCTACACCTTC.

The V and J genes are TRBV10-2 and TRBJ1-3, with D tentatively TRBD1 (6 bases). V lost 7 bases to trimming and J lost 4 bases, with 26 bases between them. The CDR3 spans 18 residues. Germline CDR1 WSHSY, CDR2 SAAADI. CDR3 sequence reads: CASMLGGGGLLWGNTIYF. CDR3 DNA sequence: TGCGCCAGCATGCTTGGGGGTGGGGGCCTCCTCTGGGGAAACACCATATATTTT.

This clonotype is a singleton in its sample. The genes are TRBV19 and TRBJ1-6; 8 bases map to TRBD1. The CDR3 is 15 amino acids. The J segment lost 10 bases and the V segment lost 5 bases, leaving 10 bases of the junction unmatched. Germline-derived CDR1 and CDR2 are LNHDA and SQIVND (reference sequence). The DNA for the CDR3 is TGTGCCAGTAGTCCTCGGACAGGGCTTGGATCACCCCTCCACTTT. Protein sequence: CASSPRTGLGSPLHF.

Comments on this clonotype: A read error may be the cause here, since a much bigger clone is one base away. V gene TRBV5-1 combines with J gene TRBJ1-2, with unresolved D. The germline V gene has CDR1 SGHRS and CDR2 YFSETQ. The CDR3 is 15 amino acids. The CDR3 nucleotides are TGCGCCAGCAGCTTGGCCAACCCTTCAGGAATTGGCTACGCCTTC. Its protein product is CASSLANPSGIGYAF.

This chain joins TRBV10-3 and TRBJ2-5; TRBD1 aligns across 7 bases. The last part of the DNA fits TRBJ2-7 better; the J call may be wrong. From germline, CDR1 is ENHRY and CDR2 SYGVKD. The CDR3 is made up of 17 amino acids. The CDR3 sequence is CAISASSARYRGDEQYF. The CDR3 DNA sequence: TGTGCCATCAGTGCCAGCAGCGCTCGCTACAGGGGCGACGAGCAGTACTTC.

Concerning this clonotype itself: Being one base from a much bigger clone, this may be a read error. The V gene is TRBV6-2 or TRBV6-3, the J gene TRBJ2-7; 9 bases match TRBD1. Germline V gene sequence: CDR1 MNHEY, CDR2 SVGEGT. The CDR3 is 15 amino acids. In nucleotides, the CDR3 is TGTGCCAGCAGCGACCGGGACAGGGTATTCCACGAGCAGAACTTC. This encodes CASSDRDRVFHEQNF.

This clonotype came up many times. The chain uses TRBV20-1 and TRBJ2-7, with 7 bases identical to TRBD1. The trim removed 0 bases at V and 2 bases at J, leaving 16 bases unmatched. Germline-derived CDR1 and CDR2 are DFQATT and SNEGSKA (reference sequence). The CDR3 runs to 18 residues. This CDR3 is CSARDLPPPGTATYEQYF. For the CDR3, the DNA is TGCAGTGCTAGAGATCTACCTCCGCCCGGGACAGCCACCTACGAGCAGTACTTC.

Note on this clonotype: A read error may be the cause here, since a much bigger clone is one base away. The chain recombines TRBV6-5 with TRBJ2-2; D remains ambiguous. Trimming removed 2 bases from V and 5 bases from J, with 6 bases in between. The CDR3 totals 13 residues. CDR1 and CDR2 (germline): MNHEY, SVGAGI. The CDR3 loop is CASSYPRTGELFF. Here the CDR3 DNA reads TGTGCCAGCAGTTACCCCAGGACCGGGGAGCTGTTTTTT.

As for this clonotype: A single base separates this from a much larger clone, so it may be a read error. CDR3 in DNA: TGTGCCAGCTTACCAGGCAGCGCGGAGGTCCACGAGCAGTACTTC. It encodes CASLPGSAEVHEQYF. The chain couples TRBV18 to TRBJ2-7, with D possibly TRBD2 on 5 matching bases. Germline V gene lookup returns CDR1 KGHSH and CDR2 LQKENI. The CDR3 is made up of 15 amino acids.

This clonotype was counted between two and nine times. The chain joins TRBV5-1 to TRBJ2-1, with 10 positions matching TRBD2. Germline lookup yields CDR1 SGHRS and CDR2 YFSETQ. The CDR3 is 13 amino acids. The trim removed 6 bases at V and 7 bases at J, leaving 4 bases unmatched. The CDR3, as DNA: TGCGCCAGCACTAGCGGGGGCGCGAATGAGCAGTTCTTC. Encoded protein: CASTSGGANEQFF. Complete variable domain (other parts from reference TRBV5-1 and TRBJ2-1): KAGVTQTPRYLIKTRGQQVTLSCSPISGHRSVSWYQQTPGQGLQFLFEYFSETQRNKGNFPGRFSGRQFSNSRSEMNVSTLELGDSALYLCASTSGGANEQFFGPGTRLTVL.

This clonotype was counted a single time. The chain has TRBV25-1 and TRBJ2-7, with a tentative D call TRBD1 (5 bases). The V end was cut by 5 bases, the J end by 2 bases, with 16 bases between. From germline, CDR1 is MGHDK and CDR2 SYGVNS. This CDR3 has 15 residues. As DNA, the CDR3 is TGTGCCAGCAGTTACGGTTGGGCAGGGACCTACGAGCAGTACTTC. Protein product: CASSYGWAGTYEQYF.

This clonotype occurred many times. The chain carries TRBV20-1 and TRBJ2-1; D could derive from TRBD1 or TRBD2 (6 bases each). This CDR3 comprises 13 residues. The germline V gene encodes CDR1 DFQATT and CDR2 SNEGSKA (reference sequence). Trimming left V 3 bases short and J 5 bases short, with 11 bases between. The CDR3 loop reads CSASWGANNEQFF. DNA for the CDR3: TGCAGTGCTAGCTGGGGGGCTAACAATGAGCAGTTCTTC.

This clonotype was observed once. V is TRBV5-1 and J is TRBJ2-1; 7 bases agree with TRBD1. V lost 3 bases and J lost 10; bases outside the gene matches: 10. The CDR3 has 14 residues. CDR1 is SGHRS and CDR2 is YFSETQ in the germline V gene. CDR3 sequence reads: CASSSGTDVTEQFF. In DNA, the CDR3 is TGCGCCAGCAGCTCCGGGACAGACGTGACCGAGCAGTTCTTC.

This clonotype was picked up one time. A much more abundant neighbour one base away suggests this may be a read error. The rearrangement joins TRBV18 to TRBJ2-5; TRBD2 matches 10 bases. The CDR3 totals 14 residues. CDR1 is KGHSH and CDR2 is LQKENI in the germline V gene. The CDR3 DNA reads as TGTGTCAGCTCGCCCCTAGCGGGGGATGAGACCCAGTACTTC. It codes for CVSSPLAGDETQYF.

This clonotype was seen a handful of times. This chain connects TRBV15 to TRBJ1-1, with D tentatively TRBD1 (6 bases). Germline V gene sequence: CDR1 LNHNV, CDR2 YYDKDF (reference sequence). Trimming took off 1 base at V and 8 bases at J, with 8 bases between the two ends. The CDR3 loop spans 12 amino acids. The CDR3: CATSRGRGEAFF. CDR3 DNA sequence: TGTGCCACCAGCAGAGGGAGGGGGGAAGCTTTCTTT.